This passage covers 12 T cell receptor beta chains from one sample sequenced in a study of cytotoxic CD8 clonotypes in ibrutinib-treated CLL. Assay: immunoSEQ multiplex PCR; the TCRdb copy retains only in-frame clones and omits some. The table shows almost 250,000 clones, with under 75% occurring only once. Sample: PBMCs, taken after 24 months of ibrutinib treatment. These receptors originate from a human donor with chronic lymphocytic leukemia.

This rearrangement joins TRBV11-2 to TRBJ2-7; unclear D gene. The germline V gene encodes CDR1 SGHAT and CDR2 FQNNGV. The CDR3 runs to 12 residues. V was pared by 0 bases and J by 4 bases, with 4 bases between. DNA of the CDR3: TGTGCCAGCAGCTTAGATCAGTACGAGCAGTACTTC. It encodes CASSLDQYEQYF.

There are a few counts of this clone. CDR3 nucleotides: TGTGCCAGCAGTTTACACGGCCTCTACGAGCAGTACTTC. It yields the protein CASSLHGLYEQYF. The J gene is TRBJ2-7, the V gene TRBV28; unclear D gene. CDR1 and CDR2 (germline): MDHEN, SYDVKM. The CDR3 spans 13 residues. V was shortened by 2 bases and J by 3 bases, with 8 bases between the two germline ends.

The table lists this clone with a count of one. The V gene is TRBV5-5, the J gene TRBJ2-1, with 7 bases lining up with TRBD2. CDR1 SGHKS and CDR2 YYEKEE come from the germline V gene (reference sequence). The V gene end was trimmed by 1 base and the J gene end by 0 bases; junction bases not matched to a gene: 4. The CDR3 loop spans 16 amino acids. In DNA, the CDR3 is TGTGCCAGCAGCTTGTCGCTAGCGGCCTCCTACAATGAGCAGTTCTTC. Translating gives CASSLSLAASYNEQFF.

This chain links TRBV5-1 with TRBJ2-1; a possible D gene is TRBD2 (6 bases). Trimming left V 4 bases short and J 16 bases short, with 21 bases between. Germline V gene sequence: CDR1 SGHRS, CDR2 YFSETQ. This CDR3 has 13 residues. CDR3 region: CASSPTGETHTFF. Written as DNA, the CDR3 is TGCGCCAGCAGCCCAACGGGGGAGACCCATACTTTCTTC.

The V gene is TRBV15, the J gene TRBJ1-5; perhaps TRBD1 as D (5 bases). The CDR3 is 17 amino acids. CDR1 LNHNV and CDR2 YYDKDF come from the germline V gene (reference sequence). V was pared by 0 bases and J by 6 bases, with 18 bases between. In DNA form, the CDR3 reads TGTGCCACCAGCAGAGACATGGGGCAGGGAGGAAGTCAGCCCCAGCATTTT. Its protein is CATSRDMGQGGSQPQHF.

This chain joins TRBV6-5 and TRBJ2-7, with D uncertain. The V gene's germline CDR1 is MNHEY and CDR2 SVGAGI. The CDR3 sequence is 15 residues long. The V and J ends lost 2 bases and 3 bases respectively, with 14 bases between them. DNA of the CDR3: TGTGCCAGCAGTTACAGGGCAGAGGAAGTCTACGAGCAGTACTTC. It specifies CASSYRAEEVYEQYF.

This chain connects TRBV5-1 to TRBJ2-1, with D uncertain. Germline assignment: CDR1 SGHRS and CDR2 YFSETQ. Trimming took 0 bases from V and 5 from J, leaving 12 bases between them. The length of the CDR3 is 15 residues. CDR3 DNA sequence: TGCGCCAGCAGCTTGGTATGGGGTTCGGACAATGAGCAGTTCTTC. Translating gives CASSLVWGSDNEQFF.

The V gene is TRBV21-1, the J gene TRBJ1-4; TRBD1 is the table's D call and was not checked against the DNA. TRBV21-1 is a documented pseudogene. This CDR3 spans 18 amino acids. The CDR3 reads CASSKAPGTGTTNEKLFF. In DNA, the CDR3 is TGTGCCAGCAGCAAAGCCCCCGGGACAGGGACAACTAATGAAAAACTGTTTTTT.

This clone was seen more than once but under ten times. The gene calls are TRBV25-1 and TRBJ1-2; tentatively, D is TRBD1 (5 bases). Trimming took 6 bases from V and 4 from J, leaving 12 bases between them. The CDR3 length is 13 residues. The germline V gene encodes CDR1 MGHDK and CDR2 SYGVNS. This CDR3 reads CASSRGSIYGYTF. The CDR3 coding sequence is TGTGCCAGCAGCCGGGGGTCGATCTATGGCTACACCTTC.

The rearrangement joins TRBV7-3 to TRBJ2-1; possible D gene TRBD2, 5 bases. Germline V lookup: CDR1 SGHTA, CDR2 FQGTGA. Between the trimmed V and J ends, which lost 5 bases and 8 bases, there was a span of 16 bases. This CDR3 has 14 amino acids. CDR3 bases: TGTGCCAGCAGCCCCGGGAACCTAGGAGATGAGCAGTTCTTC. Encoded protein: CASSPGNLGDEQFF.

The V and J genes are TRBV6-5 and TRBJ2-7; perhaps TRBD2 as D (7 bases). Germline values: CDR1 MNHEY, CDR2 SVGAGI. V was clipped by 3 bases and J by 6 bases, with 15 bases between them. The CDR3 has 14 amino acids. CDR3 nucleotides: TGTGCCAGCAGTTATGGGGGGGCAAGAGGCGAGCAGTACTTC. It yields the protein CASSYGGARGEQYF.

The V and J genes are TRBV7-9 and TRBJ1-4; D unresolved. The germline V gene encodes CDR1 SEHNR and CDR2 FQNEAQ (reference sequence). This CDR3 is 15 amino acids long. V lost 1 base, J lost 2 bases, and 8 bases lay in between. The CDR3 nucleotides are TGTGCCAGCAGCTTAGGTGGGCCGACTAATGAAAAACTGTTTTTT. Protein product: CASSLGGPTNEKLFF.